A selection of T cell receptor beta chains follows, all from one sample in a study of T cell responses to AZD1222 COVID-19 vaccine. Using immunoSEQ multiplex PCR, the repertoire was profiled, and TCRdb retains in-frame clones only, with some absent. The sample carries 130,000 or so clones, 80% to 95% recorded once. Here the sequenced sample was peripheral blood, taken on day 0 of MenACWY control vaccination. These receptors were collected from an adult in good health. The CDR3 runs from the conserved cysteine through the conserved F or W. Fields, in order: J gene, D gene, clone size, V gene, CDR3 protein, CDR3 DNA. The D gene is left open where the match is weak. Rows give clone size only sometimes, using once, few, many, or a class for an expanded clone.

J: TRBJ1-1; D: .; size: .; V: TRBV10-3; CDR3: CAISLNDGGTEAFF; DNA: TGTGCCATCAGCCTGAACGATGGGGGGACTGAAGCTTTCTTT
J: TRBJ2-7; D: .; size: .; V: TRBV27; CDR3: CASSKYGPSPVYF; DNA: TGTGCCAGCAGCAAATACGGACCCTCGCCAGTATACTTC
J: TRBJ1-4; D: .; size: .; V: TRBV9; CDR3: CASSSGPARPNEKLFF; DNA: TGTGCCAGCAGCTCCGGGCCGGCCCGCCCAAATGAAAAACTGTTTTTT
J: TRBJ2-1; D: .; size: .; V: TRBV6-2/TRBV6-3; CDR3: CASSYNPSLAVGYNEQFF; DNA: TGTGCCAGCAGTTATAATCCCTCGCTGGCGGTCGGCTACAATGAGCAGTTCTTC
J: TRBJ2-1; D: TRBD2; size: .; V: TRBV24-1; CDR3: CATSDTTQGLAGDNEQFF; DNA: TGTGCCACCAGTGATACAACACAGGGACTAGCAGGGGACAATGAGCAGTTCTTC
J: TRBJ1-1; D: .; size: .; V: TRBV5-1; CDR3: CASSVTSGSSTEAFF; DNA: TGCGCCAGCAGCGTAACCTCAGGGTCCAGCACTGAAGCTTTCTTT
J: TRBJ2-3; D: .; size: .; V: TRBV3-1/TRBV3-2; CDR3: CASSQSNQGGSDTQYF; DNA: TGTGCCAGCAGCCAATCAAATCAGGGGGGGTCCGATACGCAGTATTTT
J: TRBJ2-1; D: .; size: .; V: TRBV18; CDR3: CASSPQGAYNEQFF; DNA: TGTGCCAGCTCACCACAGGGCGCTTATAATGAGCAGTTCTTC
J: TRBJ1-2; D: .; size: .; V: TRBV6-1; CDR3: CASSEQGSYGYTF; DNA: TGTGCCAGCAGTGAACAGGGATCCTATGGCTACACCTTC
J: TRBJ2-3; D: .; size: .; V: TRBV24-1; CDR3: CATSDNLSRAQYF; DNA: TGTGCCACCAGTGATAACCTTAGTAGGGCGCAGTATTTT
J: TRBJ1-1; D: .; size: .; V: TRBV30; CDR3: CAWNRLLTEAFF; DNA: TGTGCCTGGAACAGGTTACTGACTGAAGCTTTCTTT
J: TRBJ2-1; D: .; size: .; V: TRBV14; CDR3: CASSLMSSAGNEQFF; DNA: TGTGCCAGCAGCCTTATGTCTAGCGCTGGCAATGAGCAGTTCTTC
J: TRBJ2-3; D: TRBD2; size: few; V: TRBV5-4; CDR3: CASSGAGTSGGVTDTQYF; DNA: TGTGCCAGCAGCGGAGCCGGGACTAGCGGGGGGGTTACAGATACGCAGTATTTT
J: TRBJ1-6; D: TRBD1; size: .; V: TRBV11-1; CDR3: CASSTGTGVGNSPLHF; DNA: TGTGCCAGCAGCACCGGGACAGGGGTAGGGAATTCACCCCTCCACTTT
J: TRBJ1-1; D: TRBD1; size: .; V: TRBV3-1/TRBV3-2; CDR3: CASSQEGQEAFF; DNA: TGTGCCAGCAGCCAAGAGGGACAGGAAGCTTTCTTT
J: TRBJ1-1; D: .; size: .; V: TRBV6-6; CDR3: CASSGPGGAHTEAFF; DNA: TGTGCCAGCAGTGGTCCCGGGGGCGCACACACTGAAGCTTTCTTT
J: TRBJ1-4; D: .; size: .; V: TRBV11-2; CDR3: CASSLGEVRGKFRGEKLFF; DNA: TGTGCCAGCAGCTTAGGGGAGGTCAGGGGAAAATTCCGGGGTGAAAAACTGTTTTTT
J: TRBJ1-2; D: .; size: .; V: TRBV19; CDR3: CASSTTWGYGYTF; DNA: TGTGCCAGTAGCACGACATGGGGATATGGCTACACCTTC
J: TRBJ1-6; D: .; size: once; V: TRBV28; CDR3: CASSLRELNSPLHF; DNA: TGTGCCAGCAGTTTGCGGGAACTTAATTCACCCCTCCACTTT
J: TRBJ2-7; D: .; size: .; V: TRBV7-6; CDR3: CASSPIGLGIYEQYF; DNA: TGTGCCAGCAGCCCCATCGGACTGGGAATCTACGAGCAGTACTTC